This T cell receptor beta chain was retrieved from a study of control samples from healthy donors and cancer patients. The CDR3 contains 12 residues. Trimming took off 7 bases at V and 2 bases at J, with 6 bases between the two ends. Assay: immunoSEQ multiplex PCR; the TCRdb copy retains only in-frame clones and omits some. The table records about 130,000 clones, about 94% of them present only once. The rearrangement links TRBV12-3 or TRBV12-4 to TRBJ1-5; D gene ambiguous. The sequence derives from a man in his 60s with colorectal cancer. Sequenced material: PBMCs. The CDR3 protein is CASNLGNQPQHF. DNA of the CDR3: TGTGCCAGCAATCTCGGCAATCAGCCCCAGCATTTT.